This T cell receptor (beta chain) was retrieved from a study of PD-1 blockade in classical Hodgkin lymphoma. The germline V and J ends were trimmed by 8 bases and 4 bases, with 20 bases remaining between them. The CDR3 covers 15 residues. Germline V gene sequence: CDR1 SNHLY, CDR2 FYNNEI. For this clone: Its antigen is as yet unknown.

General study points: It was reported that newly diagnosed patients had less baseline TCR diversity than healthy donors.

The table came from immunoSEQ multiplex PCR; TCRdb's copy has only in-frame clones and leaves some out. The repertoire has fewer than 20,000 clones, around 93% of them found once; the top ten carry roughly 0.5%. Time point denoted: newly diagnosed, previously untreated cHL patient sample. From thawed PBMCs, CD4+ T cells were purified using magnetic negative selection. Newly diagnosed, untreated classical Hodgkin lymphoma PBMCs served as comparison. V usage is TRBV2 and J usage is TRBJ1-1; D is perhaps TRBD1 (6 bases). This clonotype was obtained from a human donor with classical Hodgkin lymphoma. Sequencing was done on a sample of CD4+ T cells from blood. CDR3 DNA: TGTGCCAGCCTGGGTTCACAGGGCAGGGGCACTGAAGCTTTCTTT. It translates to CASLGSQGRGTEAFF.